This entry features one T cell receptor (beta chain) sequence. From germline, CDR1 is MNHEY and CDR2 SVGEGT. V was clipped by 5 bases and J by 4 bases, with 12 bases between them. The CDR3 contains 14 residues. The source of the sample is a study of blood T cell repertoires in COVID-19. As for the study in general: COVID-19 samples, acute and convalescent, were from the United States, Italy and Spain. Sample material is recorded as cDNA or gDNA derived from T cells, B-cell-depleted T cells, or PBMCs.

Original analysis: Using reference gene primer amplification, nucleated cell counts were estimated. Produced via immunoSEQ multiplex PCR; TCRdb's table is partial and in-frame only. Clone size and the V and J calls come from that table; the DNA yielded D and trimming. The table lists approximately 140,000 clones, 70% to 90% of them singletons. The sequenced sample was peripheral blood. The chain employs TRBV6-2 or TRBV6-3 and TRBJ2-1, with D perhaps TRBD2 (5 bases). This clonotype was sampled from a woman in her thirties or forties with active or convalescent COVID-19. In DNA form, the CDR3 reads TGTGCCAGCAGTGGCAATCGGGATTACAATGAGCAGTTCTTC. Its protein product is CASSGNRDYNEQFF.